This T cell receptor beta chain was found in a study of cytomegalovirus exposure and HLA in healthy donors. V shed 3 bases and J shed 7 bases, with 6 bases lying between them. Per germline, CDR1 DFQATT and CDR2 SNEGSKA (reference sequence). This CDR3 contains 11 residues. General study points: Later, TCR association rates were found to vary by HLA locus, highest for DRB1 and lowest for HLA-C.

PCR employed 60 Vbeta and 13 Jbeta primers. Sequencing used immunoSEQ multiplex PCR; TCRdb keeps in-frame clones, though not all of them. The sample lists roughly 230,000 clones; about 93% were seen once. About this clone itself: Antigen: not known.

The source of this sequence is a girl aged 2 to 9 in good health and CMV-seronegative. Specimen: PBMCs. V gene TRBV20-1 combines with J gene TRBJ1-4; a possible D gene is TRBD1 (6 bases). CDR3 protein: CSASRGEKLFF. DNA of the CDR3: TGCAGTGCTAGCAGGGGTGAAAAACTGTTTTTT.